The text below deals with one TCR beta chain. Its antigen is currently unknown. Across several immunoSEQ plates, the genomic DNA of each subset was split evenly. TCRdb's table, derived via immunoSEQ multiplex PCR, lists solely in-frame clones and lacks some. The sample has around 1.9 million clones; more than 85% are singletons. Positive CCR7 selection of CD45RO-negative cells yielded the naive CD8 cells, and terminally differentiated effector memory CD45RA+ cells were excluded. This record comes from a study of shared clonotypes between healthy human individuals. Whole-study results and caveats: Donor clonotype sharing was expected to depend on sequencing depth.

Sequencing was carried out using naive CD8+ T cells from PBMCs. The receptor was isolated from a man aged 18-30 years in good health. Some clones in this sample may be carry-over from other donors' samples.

The CDR3 nucleotides read TGTGCCAGCAGCGACAGCGCTCAGAACACTGAAGCTTTCTTT. Amino acid sequence: CASSDSAQNTEAFF. The V and J genes are TRBV2 and TRBJ1-1; TRBD1 might be the D (5 bases). Germline V gene data show CDR1 as SNHLY and CDR2 as FYNNEI. The CDR3 spans 14 residues. V dropped 6 bases and J dropped 1 base, with 12 bases sitting between them.